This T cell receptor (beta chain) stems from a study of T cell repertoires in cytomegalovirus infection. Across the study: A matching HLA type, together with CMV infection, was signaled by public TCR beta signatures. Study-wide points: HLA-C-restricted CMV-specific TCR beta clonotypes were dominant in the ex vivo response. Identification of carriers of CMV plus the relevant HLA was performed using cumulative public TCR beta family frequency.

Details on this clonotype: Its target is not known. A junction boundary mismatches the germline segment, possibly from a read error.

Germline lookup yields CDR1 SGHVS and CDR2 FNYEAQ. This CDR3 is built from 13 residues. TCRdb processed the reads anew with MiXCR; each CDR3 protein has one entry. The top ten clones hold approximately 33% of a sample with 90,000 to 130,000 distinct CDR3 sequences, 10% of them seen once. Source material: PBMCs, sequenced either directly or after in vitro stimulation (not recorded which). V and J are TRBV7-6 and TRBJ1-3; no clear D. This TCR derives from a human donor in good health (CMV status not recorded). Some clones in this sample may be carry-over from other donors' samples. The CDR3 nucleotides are TGTGCCAGCAGCCCCAACCTATGGAACACCGTATATTTT. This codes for CASSPNLWNTVYF.